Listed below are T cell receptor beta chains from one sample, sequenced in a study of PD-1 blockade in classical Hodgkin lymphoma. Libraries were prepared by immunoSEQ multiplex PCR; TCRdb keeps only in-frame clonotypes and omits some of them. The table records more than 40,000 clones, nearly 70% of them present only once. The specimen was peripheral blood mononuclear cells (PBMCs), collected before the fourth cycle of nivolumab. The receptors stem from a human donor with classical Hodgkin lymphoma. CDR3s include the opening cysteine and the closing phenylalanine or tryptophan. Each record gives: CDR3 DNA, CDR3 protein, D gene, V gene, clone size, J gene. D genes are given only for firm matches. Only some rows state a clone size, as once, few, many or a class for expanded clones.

CDR3nt: TGTGCCAGCAGCCCCTCTTCTAGCGGAGGGAGTTCGGAGTACTTC; CDR3aa: CASSPSSSGGSSEYF; d_gene: TRBD2; v_gene: TRBV7-9; abundance: NA; j_gene: TRBJ2-7
CDR3nt: TGTGCCAGCAGTGATACCGTCGGGGGCTATGGCTACACCTTC; CDR3aa: CASSDTVGGYGYTF; d_gene: NA; v_gene: TRBV6-1; abundance: NA; j_gene: TRBJ1-2
CDR3nt: TGTGCCAGCAGCTTGGGACCCGGGGCGGATACGCAGTATTTT; CDR3aa: CASSLGPGADTQYF; d_gene: NA; v_gene: TRBV5-6; abundance: NA; j_gene: TRBJ2-3
CDR3nt: TGTGCCAGCAGCTCAGGGGACATTCAGTACTTC; CDR3aa: CASSSGDIQYF; d_gene: NA; v_gene: TRBV7-9; abundance: NA; j_gene: TRBJ2-4
CDR3nt: TGTGCCAGCAGGAAGCCCCCGAGCTCCTACGAGCAGTACTTC; CDR3aa: CASRKPPSSYEQYF; d_gene: NA; v_gene: TRBV6-6; abundance: NA; j_gene: TRBJ2-7
CDR3nt: TGTGCCAGCAGTCGGGGGACAGGGAGCTCCTACGAGCAGTACTTC; CDR3aa: CASSRGTGSSYEQYF; d_gene: TRBD1; v_gene: TRBV6-5; abundance: medium-sized; j_gene: TRBJ2-7
CDR3nt: TGTGCCAGCAGTTTTGCGATTAACTATGGCTACACCTTC; CDR3aa: CASSFAINYGYTF; d_gene: NA; v_gene: TRBV27; abundance: medium-sized; j_gene: TRBJ1-2
CDR3nt: TGTGCCAGCACCCCTCGCCGAGGGGAAAAACTGTTTTTT; CDR3aa: CASTPRRGEKLFF; d_gene: NA; v_gene: TRBV7-2; abundance: NA; j_gene: TRBJ1-4
CDR3nt: TGTGCCAGCAGCCCGATCAGGACAACCTACGAGCAGTACTTC; CDR3aa: CASSPIRTTYEQYF; d_gene: NA; v_gene: TRBV9; abundance: NA; j_gene: TRBJ2-7
CDR3nt: TGTGCCAGCAGCCCGAGCTCCTACGAGCAGTACTTC; CDR3aa: CASSPSSYEQYF; d_gene: NA; v_gene: TRBV7-2; abundance: once; j_gene: TRBJ2-7
CDR3nt: TGTGCCAGCAGTTTCCCAGGCACTGAAGCTTTCTTT; CDR3aa: CASSFPGTEAFF; d_gene: NA; v_gene: TRBV28; abundance: NA; j_gene: TRBJ1-1
CDR3nt: TGTGCCAGCAGCTTGCTCGGTCAGCCCCAGCATTTT; CDR3aa: CASSLLGQPQHF; d_gene: NA; v_gene: TRBV5-6; abundance: NA; j_gene: TRBJ1-5
CDR3nt: TGTGCCAGCAGCTTGGTCTCAACCACCGGGGAGCTGTTTTTT; CDR3aa: CASSLVSTTGELFF; d_gene: NA; v_gene: TRBV7-2; abundance: NA; j_gene: TRBJ2-2
CDR3nt: TGTGCCAGCAGCGGAGACAGGGGGCATAGCGAGCAGTACTTC; CDR3aa: CASSGDRGHSEQYF; d_gene: TRBD1; v_gene: TRBV5-4; abundance: NA; j_gene: TRBJ2-7
CDR3nt: TGTGCCAGCAAGAAAGCGGGACAGGGAATTTACGAGCAGTACTTC; CDR3aa: CASKKAGQGIYEQYF; d_gene: NA; v_gene: TRBV21-1; abundance: NA; j_gene: TRBJ2-7
CDR3nt: TGTGCCAGCAGCGCACGTCCCGGGACAGGGCATCAGGGCGGGGAGCTGTTTTTT; CDR3aa: CASSARPGTGHQGGELFF; d_gene: TRBD1; v_gene: TRBV9; abundance: NA; j_gene: TRBJ2-2
CDR3nt: TGTGCCTGGAGTTTTAGGCACACAGATACGCAGTATTTT; CDR3aa: CAWSFRHTDTQYF; d_gene: NA; v_gene: TRBV30; abundance: NA; j_gene: TRBJ2-3
CDR3nt: TGTGCCAGCAGTGAAGCACCCGACTATACAGGGAACGAGCAGTACTTC; CDR3aa: CASSEAPDYTGNEQYF; d_gene: NA; v_gene: TRBV2; abundance: NA; j_gene: TRBJ2-7
CDR3nt: TGTGCCAGCAGCTTCTCGGTAGCTCCCTCTAATTCACCCCTCCACTTT; CDR3aa: CASSFSVAPSNSPLHF; d_gene: NA; v_gene: TRBV11-2; abundance: NA; j_gene: TRBJ1-6
CDR3nt: TGCGCCAGCAGTCAAGAATCCTCAAGGGACAGGGAGAACACTGAAGCTTTCTTT; CDR3aa: CASSQESSRDRENTEAFF; d_gene: TRBD1; v_gene: TRBV23-1; abundance: few; j_gene: TRBJ1-1
CDR3nt: TGTGCCAGCAGGCCTGACAGAGTACCTGGAAACACCATATATTTT; CDR3aa: CASRPDRVPGNTIYF; d_gene: NA; v_gene: TRBV6-5; abundance: NA; j_gene: TRBJ1-3
CDR3nt: TGCGCCAGCAGCCAAGAAAGGACTAGCGGGGGCTGGGAGTTCTTC; CDR3aa: CASSQERTSGGWEFF; d_gene: TRBD2; v_gene: TRBV4-3; abundance: NA; j_gene: TRBJ2-1
CDR3nt: TGTGCTAGCAGCTTAGGGGTAGTGGCAGAACTAAATGAGCAGTTCTTC; CDR3aa: CASSLGVVAELNEQFF; d_gene: NA; v_gene: TRBV7-7; abundance: NA; j_gene: TRBJ2-1
CDR3nt: TGCAGTGCCCAAAATCAAGAGACCCAGTACTTC; CDR3aa: CSAQNQETQYF; d_gene: NA; v_gene: TRBV20-1; abundance: NA; j_gene: TRBJ2-5
CDR3nt: TGTGCCAGCAGCCACAGGGGTCGCACTGAAGCTTTCTTT; CDR3aa: CASSHRGRTEAFF; d_gene: TRBD1; v_gene: TRBV6-5; abundance: NA; j_gene: TRBJ1-1
CDR3nt: TGCGCCAGCAGCCCAAGGAACCCGGAGGATGAGCAGTTCTTC; CDR3aa: CASSPRNPEDEQFF; d_gene: NA; v_gene: TRBV4-1; abundance: NA; j_gene: TRBJ2-1
CDR3nt: TGCGCCAGCAGCTTACTTCAGGGGTATGTCAACGAGCAGTACTTC; CDR3aa: CASSLLQGYVNEQYF; d_gene: NA; v_gene: TRBV5-1; abundance: NA; j_gene: TRBJ2-7
CDR3nt: TGTGCCAGCAGCGTCGGACAGGGCTATGGCTACACCTTC; CDR3aa: CASSVGQGYGYTF; d_gene: TRBD1; v_gene: TRBV9; abundance: NA; j_gene: TRBJ1-2
CDR3nt: TGTGCCTGGAGTCAAACCCAATCTAGCGGGGGTCAACCCAGGTCCTACAATGAGCAGTTCTTC; CDR3aa: CAWSQTQSSGGQPRSYNEQFF; d_gene: TRBD2; v_gene: TRBV30; abundance: NA; j_gene: TRBJ2-1
CDR3nt: TGTGCCAGCAAAAGTGGTCCAAACGGTGAAGCTTTCTTT; CDR3aa: CASKSGPNGEAFF; d_gene: NA; v_gene: TRBV7-2; abundance: NA; j_gene: TRBJ1-1
CDR3nt: TGCGCCAGCAGCCAAGGAGTGGGACGGGGGGAAGTGGAGACCCAGTACTTC; CDR3aa: CASSQGVGRGEVETQYF; d_gene: TRBD2; v_gene: TRBV4-3; abundance: NA; j_gene: TRBJ2-5
CDR3nt: TGCGCCAGCAGCCATGTGGGGGTCGGTACGCAGTATTTT; CDR3aa: CASSHVGVGTQYF; d_gene: NA; v_gene: TRBV4-3; abundance: NA; j_gene: TRBJ2-3
CDR3nt: TGTGCCAGCAAGGGGCAGGGGTTCCCCTCTGGGGCCAACGTCCTGACTTTC; CDR3aa: CASKGQGFPSGANVLTF; d_gene: NA; v_gene: TRBV2; abundance: NA; j_gene: TRBJ2-6
CDR3nt: TGTGCCATCAGGGGACAGGTCGGTGCCTACGAGCAGTACTTC; CDR3aa: CAIRGQVGAYEQYF; d_gene: TRBD1; v_gene: TRBV10-3; abundance: NA; j_gene: TRBJ2-7
CDR3nt: TGCGCCAGCAGCTCGGGGGCGAATTCACCCCTCCACTTT; CDR3aa: CASSSGANSPLHF; d_gene: NA; v_gene: TRBV4-3; abundance: NA; j_gene: TRBJ1-6
CDR3nt: TGTGCCAGCAGCCTCGGCGCGGGGCTGGGAACCACTGAAGCTTTCTTT; CDR3aa: CASSLGAGLGTTEAFF; d_gene: NA; v_gene: TRBV4-2; abundance: NA; j_gene: TRBJ1-1
CDR3nt: TGTGCCAGCAGTCCCGGACTAGCGGGGGGGCGCGAGCAGTTCTTC; CDR3aa: CASSPGLAGGREQFF; d_gene: TRBD2; v_gene: TRBV27; abundance: few; j_gene: TRBJ2-1
CDR3nt: TGTGCCAGCAGTTTTGGGGGGGGTAATAGCAATCAGCCCCAGCATTTT; CDR3aa: CASSFGGGNSNQPQHF; d_gene: NA; v_gene: TRBV27; abundance: NA; j_gene: TRBJ1-5
CDR3nt: TGTGCCAGCAGCCAAGGCCCCAGGGACGAGCAGTACTTC; CDR3aa: CASSQGPRDEQYF; d_gene: NA; v_gene: TRBV11-3; abundance: NA; j_gene: TRBJ2-7
CDR3nt: TGTGCCAGCAGCTCCGGACGTCAGGCGACTAATTATGGCTACACCTTC; CDR3aa: CASSSGRQATNYGYTF; d_gene: NA; v_gene: TRBV7-8; abundance: NA; j_gene: TRBJ1-2
CDR3nt: TGTGCCAGCAGCTTTCTAGGTTCACTAGCGGGGGACAATGAGCAGTTCTTC; CDR3aa: CASSFLGSLAGDNEQFF; d_gene: TRBD2; v_gene: TRBV5-6; abundance: NA; j_gene: TRBJ2-1
CDR3nt: TGTGCCAGCAGTTTGTCGACAGGCACAGATACGCAGTATTTT; CDR3aa: CASSLSTGTDTQYF; d_gene: NA; v_gene: TRBV28; abundance: NA; j_gene: TRBJ2-3
CDR3nt: TGTGCCAGCTCACCCCGACCTAGCGGGGGGGCCCCAGATACGCAGTATTTT; CDR3aa: CASSPRPSGGAPDTQYF; d_gene: TRBD2; v_gene: TRBV18; abundance: NA; j_gene: TRBJ2-3
CDR3nt: TGTGCCAGCAGCCCCCCGCCCGGGTGGGGAACGTACGAGCAGTACTTC; CDR3aa: CASSPPPGWGTYEQYF; d_gene: NA; v_gene: TRBV28; abundance: NA; j_gene: TRBJ2-7
CDR3nt: TGTGCCAGCAGCAAGGACAGGGGGGCTGAAGCTTTCTTT; CDR3aa: CASSKDRGAEAFF; d_gene: TRBD1; v_gene: TRBV9; abundance: NA; j_gene: TRBJ1-1
CDR3nt: TGTGCCAGCAGTTTAGTCCGGGGATATTCACCCCTCCACTTT; CDR3aa: CASSLVRGYSPLHF; d_gene: NA; v_gene: TRBV27; abundance: NA; j_gene: TRBJ1-6
CDR3nt: TGTGCCAGCAGACGAACCGGGACAGGGGGCGACGAGCAGTACTTC; CDR3aa: CASRRTGTGGDEQYF; d_gene: TRBD1; v_gene: TRBV11-2; abundance: once; j_gene: TRBJ2-7
CDR3nt: TGCGCCAGCAGCCAAGCGACAGGAGGTCTTTATGGCTACACCTTC; CDR3aa: CASSQATGGLYGYTF; d_gene: NA; v_gene: TRBV4-3; abundance: medium-sized; j_gene: TRBJ1-2
CDR3nt: TGTGCCACCAGCACAAAAACCCTTGGGAACACTGAAGCTTTCTTT; CDR3aa: CATSTKTLGNTEAFF; d_gene: NA; v_gene: TRBV15; abundance: NA; j_gene: TRBJ1-1
CDR3nt: TGTGCCAGCAGCTTAAGGACGAGCTCCTACGAGCAGTACTTC; CDR3aa: CASSLRTSSYEQYF; d_gene: NA; v_gene: TRBV11-2; abundance: NA; j_gene: TRBJ2-7
CDR3nt: TGTGCCAGCAGCGTAGGGACAGACCCCGGGGAGCTGTTTTTT; CDR3aa: CASSVGTDPGELFF; d_gene: NA; v_gene: TRBV9; abundance: few; j_gene: TRBJ2-2
CDR3nt: TGTGCCAGCAGCAAACCCTACACAGGGCCCTCCTACGAGCAGTACTTC; CDR3aa: CASSKPYTGPSYEQYF; d_gene: NA; v_gene: TRBV21-1; abundance: many; j_gene: TRBJ2-7
CDR3nt: TGTGCCAGCAGCTTGTTCAAGGTCCCCCCCTACGAGCAGTACTTC; CDR3aa: CASSLFKVPPYEQYF; d_gene: NA; v_gene: TRBV5-8; abundance: NA; j_gene: TRBJ2-7
CDR3nt: TGTGCCAGCAGCTTCTACAGGGGGGCGGGAGAGCAGTACTTC; CDR3aa: CASSFYRGAGEQYF; d_gene: TRBD1; v_gene: TRBV7-8; abundance: NA; j_gene: TRBJ2-7
CDR3nt: TGCGCCAGCAGCCAACAACAGGGGTTCACTGAAGCTTTCTTT; CDR3aa: CASSQQQGFTEAFF; d_gene: TRBD1; v_gene: TRBV4-1; abundance: few; j_gene: TRBJ1-1